The source of this T cell receptor (beta chain) is a study of blood T cells in healthy people across ages. General study results and limits: Strongly correlated with naive T cell percentage was TCR beta diversity.

The CDR3 runs to 17 residues. Trimming removed 0 bases from V and 0 bases from J, with 15 bases in between. Germline V CDR1 and CDR2: DFQATT, SNEGSKA (reference sequence). With a J-beta primer mix and a sample-barcoded 5' primer, a second PCR ran about 6 to 11 cycles. From the 5' RACE reads, TCRdb called clonotypes with MiXCR, one entry per CDR3 protein. The sample includes 1.4 million or so distinct CDR3 sequences, about 45% of them seen just once. This clonotype was counted only a few times. The antigen is not known. The specimen sequenced was blood. This clonotype originated in a woman aged 18-30 years in good health. The chain employs TRBV20-1 and TRBJ1-5; D uncertain. The CDR3 sequence: CSARDLGGFNSNQPQHF. The CDR3, as DNA: TGCAGTGCTAGAGATCTAGGCGGATTCAATAGCAATCAGCCCCAGCATTTT.